This record looks at one T cell receptor beta chain sequence and its context. The germline V gene has CDR1 MNHEY and CDR2 SVGAGI. After removal of 5 bases from V and 6 bases from J, the junction contained 5 bases not matched to a gene. This CDR3 is built from 13 residues. Some clones are missing from TCRdb's copy, which holds only in-frame ones; the method was immunoSEQ multiplex PCR. The sample yields about 85,000 clones, around 80% seen once. This record belongs to a study of blood T cell repertoires in COVID-19. Study-wide context: PBMCs, B-cell-depleted T cells, or T cells were the source of the cDNA or gDNA that made up the material.

The receptor's source is a man between 70 and 80 years old with acute or convalescent COVID-19. This chain links TRBV6-5 with TRBJ1-1; 8 bases are a match to TRBD1. Sequencing used peripheral blood. The CDR3: CASSHRGSAEAFF. The CDR3 DNA follows: TGTGCCAGCAGTCACAGGGGGTCGGCTGAAGCTTTCTTT.